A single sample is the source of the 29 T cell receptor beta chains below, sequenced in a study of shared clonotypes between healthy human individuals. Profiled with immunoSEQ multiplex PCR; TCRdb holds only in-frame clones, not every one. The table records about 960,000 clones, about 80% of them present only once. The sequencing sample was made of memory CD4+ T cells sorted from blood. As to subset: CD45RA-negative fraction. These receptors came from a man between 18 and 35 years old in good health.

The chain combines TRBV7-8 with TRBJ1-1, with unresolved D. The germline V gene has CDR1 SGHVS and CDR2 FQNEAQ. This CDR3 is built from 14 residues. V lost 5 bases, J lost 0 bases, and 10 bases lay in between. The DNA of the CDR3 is TGTGCCAGCAGCCCGACAAACTTGAACACTGAAGCTTTCTTT. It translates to CASSPTNLNTEAFF.

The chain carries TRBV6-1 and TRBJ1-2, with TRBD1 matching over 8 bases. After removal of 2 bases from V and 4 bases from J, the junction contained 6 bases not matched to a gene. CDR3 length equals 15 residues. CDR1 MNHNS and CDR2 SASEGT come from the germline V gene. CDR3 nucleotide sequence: TGTGCCAGCAGTGAATGGGGACAGGCGTCCTATGGCTACACCTTC. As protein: CASSEWGQASYGYTF.

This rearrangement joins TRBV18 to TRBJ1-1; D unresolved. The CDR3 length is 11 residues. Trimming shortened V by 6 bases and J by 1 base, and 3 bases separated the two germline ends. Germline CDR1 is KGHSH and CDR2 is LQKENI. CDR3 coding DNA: TGTGCCAGCTCCTCGAACACTGAAGCTTTCTTT. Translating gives CASSSNTEAFF.

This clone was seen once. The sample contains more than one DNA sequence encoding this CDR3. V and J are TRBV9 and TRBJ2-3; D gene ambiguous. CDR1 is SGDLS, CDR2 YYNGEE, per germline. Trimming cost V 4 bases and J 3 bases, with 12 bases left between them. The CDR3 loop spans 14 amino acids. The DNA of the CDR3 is TGTGCCAGCAGCCCACGAACGGGTACAGATACGCAGTATTTT. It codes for CASSPRTGTDTQYF.

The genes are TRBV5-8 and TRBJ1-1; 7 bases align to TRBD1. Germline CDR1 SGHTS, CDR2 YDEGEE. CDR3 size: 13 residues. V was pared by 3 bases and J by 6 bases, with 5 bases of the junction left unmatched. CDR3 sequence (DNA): TGTGCCAGCAGCTCCTACAGGGGACCTGAAGCTTTCTTT. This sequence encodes CASSSYRGPEAFF. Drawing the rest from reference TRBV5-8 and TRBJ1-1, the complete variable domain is EAGVTQSPTHLIKTRGQQATLRCSPISGHTSVYWYQQALGLGLQFLLWYDEGEERNRGNFPPRFSGRQFPNYSSELNVNALELEDSALYLCASSSYRGPEAFFGQGTRLTVV.

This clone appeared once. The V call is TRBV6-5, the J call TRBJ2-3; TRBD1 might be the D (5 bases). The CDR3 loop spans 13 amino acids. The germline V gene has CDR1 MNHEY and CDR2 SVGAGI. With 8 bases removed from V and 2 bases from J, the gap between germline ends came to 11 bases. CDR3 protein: CASCDSFTDTQYF. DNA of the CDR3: TGTGCCAGCTGTGACAGCTTCACAGATACGCAGTATTTT.

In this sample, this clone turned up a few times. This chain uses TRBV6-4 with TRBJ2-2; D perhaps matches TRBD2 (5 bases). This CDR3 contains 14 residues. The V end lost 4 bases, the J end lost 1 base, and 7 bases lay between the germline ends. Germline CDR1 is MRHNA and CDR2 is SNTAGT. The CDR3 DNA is TGTGCCAGCAGTGGCGGGCAGAACACCGGGGAGCTGTTTTTT. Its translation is CASSGGQNTGELFF.

The chain's CDR3 is CASRHRRQGPSSNQPQHF. DNA for the CDR3: TGTGCCAGCAGGCACCGCCGACAGGGGCCCTCCAGCAATCAGCCCCAGCATTTT. This rearrangement joins TRBV5-4 to TRBJ1-5; TRBD1 matches at 8 bases. V trimming: 5 bases; J trimming: 1 base; junction bases outside the gene matches: 14. The germline V gene encodes CDR1 SGHNT and CDR2 YYREEE (reference sequence). The CDR3 is made up of 18 amino acids.

CDR3 DNA sequence: TGTGCCAGCTCACCTACACAGGGAGATGAGACCCAGTACTTC. Translation gives CASSPTQGDETQYF. The gene calls are TRBV18 and TRBJ2-5; D is possibly TRBD1 (6 bases). Germline CDR1 KGHSH, CDR2 LQKENI. Trimming removed 3 bases from V and 5 bases from J, with 13 bases in between. CDR3 length equals 14 residues.

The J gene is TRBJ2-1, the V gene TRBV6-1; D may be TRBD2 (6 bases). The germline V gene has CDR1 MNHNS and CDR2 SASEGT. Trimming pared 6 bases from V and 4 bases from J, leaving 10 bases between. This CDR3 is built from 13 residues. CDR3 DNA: TGTGCCAGCAGCCTAGCGACATACAATGAGCAGTTCTTC. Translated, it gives CASSLATYNEQFF.

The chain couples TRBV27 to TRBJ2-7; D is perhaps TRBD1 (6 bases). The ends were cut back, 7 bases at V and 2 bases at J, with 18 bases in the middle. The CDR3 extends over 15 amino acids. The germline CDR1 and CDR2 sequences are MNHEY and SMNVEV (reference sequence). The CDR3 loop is CASKGQGRPTYEQYF. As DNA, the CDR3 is TGTGCCAGCAAGGGTCAGGGGCGCCCGACCTACGAGCAGTACTTC.

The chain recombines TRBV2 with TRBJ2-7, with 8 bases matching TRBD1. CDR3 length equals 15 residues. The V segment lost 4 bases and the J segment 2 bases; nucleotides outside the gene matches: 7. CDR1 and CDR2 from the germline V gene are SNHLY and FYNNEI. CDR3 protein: CASSVGTGVTYEQYF. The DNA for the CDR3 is TGTGCCAGCAGTGTAGGGACAGGTGTAACCTACGAGCAGTACTTC.

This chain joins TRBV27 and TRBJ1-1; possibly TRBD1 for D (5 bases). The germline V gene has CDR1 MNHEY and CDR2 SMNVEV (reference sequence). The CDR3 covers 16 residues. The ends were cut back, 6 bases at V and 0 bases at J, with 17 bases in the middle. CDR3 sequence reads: CASRAGSLLMNTEAFF. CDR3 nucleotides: TGTGCCAGCAGGGCAGGGTCCCTACTAATGAACACTGAAGCTTTCTTT.

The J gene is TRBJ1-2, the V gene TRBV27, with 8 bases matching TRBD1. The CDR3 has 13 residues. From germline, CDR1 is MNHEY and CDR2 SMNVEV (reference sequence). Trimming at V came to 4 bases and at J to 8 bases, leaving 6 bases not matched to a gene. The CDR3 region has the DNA TGTGCCAGCAGTTCAGGACAGGGACGGGGCTACACCTTC. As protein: CASSSGQGRGYTF.

CDR3 loop: CAISEDRVGYTF. The CDR3 region has the DNA TGTGCCATCAGTGAGGACAGGGTAGGCTACACCTTC. The gene calls are TRBV10-3 and TRBJ1-2; TRBD1 aligns across 7 bases. Germline V gene data show CDR1 as ENHRY and CDR2 as SYGVKD. V shed 2 bases, J shed 8 bases, and the junction held 2 bases outside the gene matches. The CDR3 is 12 amino acids.

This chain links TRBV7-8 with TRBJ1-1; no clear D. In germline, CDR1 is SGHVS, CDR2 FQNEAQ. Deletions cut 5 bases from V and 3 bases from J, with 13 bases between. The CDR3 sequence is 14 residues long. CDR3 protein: CASSPRSGDTEAFF. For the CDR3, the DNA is TGTGCCAGCAGCCCTCGCTCGGGAGACACTGAAGCTTTCTTT.

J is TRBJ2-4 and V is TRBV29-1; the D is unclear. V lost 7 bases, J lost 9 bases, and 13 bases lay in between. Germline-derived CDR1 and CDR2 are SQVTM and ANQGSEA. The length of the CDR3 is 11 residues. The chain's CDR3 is CSGDLGSIQYF. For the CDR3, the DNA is TGCAGCGGAGACCTGGGATCCATTCAGTACTTC.

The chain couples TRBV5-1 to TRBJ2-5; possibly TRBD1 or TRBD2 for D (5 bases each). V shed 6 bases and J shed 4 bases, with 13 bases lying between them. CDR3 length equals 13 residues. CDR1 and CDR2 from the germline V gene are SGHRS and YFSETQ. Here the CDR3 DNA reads TGCGCCAGCACCACCTTTGGGGGAGAGACCCAGTACTTC. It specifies CASTTFGGETQYF.

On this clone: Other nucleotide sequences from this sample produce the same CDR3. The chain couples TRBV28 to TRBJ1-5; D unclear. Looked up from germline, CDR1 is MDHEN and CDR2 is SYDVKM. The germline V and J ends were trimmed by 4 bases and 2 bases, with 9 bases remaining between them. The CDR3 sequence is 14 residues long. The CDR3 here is CASSSGGGNQPQHF. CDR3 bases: TGTGCCAGCAGTTCAGGAGGTGGCAATCAGCCCCAGCATTTT.

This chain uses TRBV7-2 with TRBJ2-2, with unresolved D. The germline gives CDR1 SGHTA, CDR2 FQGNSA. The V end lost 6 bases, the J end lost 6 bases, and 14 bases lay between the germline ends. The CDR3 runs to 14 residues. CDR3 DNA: TGTGCCAGCAGTTCGGCTTCCTTATCCGGGGAGCTGTTTTTT. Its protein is CASSSASLSGELFF. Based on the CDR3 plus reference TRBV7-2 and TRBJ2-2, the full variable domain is GAGVSQSPSNKVTEKGKDVELRCDPISGHTALYWYRQSLGQGLEFLIYFQGNSAPDKSGLPSDRFSAERTGGSVSTLTIQRTQQEDSAVYLCASSSASLSGELFFGEGSRLTVL.

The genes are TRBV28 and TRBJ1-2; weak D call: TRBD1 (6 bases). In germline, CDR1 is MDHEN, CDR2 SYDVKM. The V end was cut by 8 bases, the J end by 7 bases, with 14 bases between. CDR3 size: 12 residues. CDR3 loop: CASAGGLRGYTF. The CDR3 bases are TGTGCCAGCGCCGGGGGCTTACGTGGCTACACCTTC.

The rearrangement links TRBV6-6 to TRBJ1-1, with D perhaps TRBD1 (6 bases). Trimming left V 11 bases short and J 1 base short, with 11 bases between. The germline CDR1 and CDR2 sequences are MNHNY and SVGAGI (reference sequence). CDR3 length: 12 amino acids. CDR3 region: CARGQPNTEAFF. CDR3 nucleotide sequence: TGTGCCCGGGGGCAGCCGAACACTGAAGCTTTCTTT.

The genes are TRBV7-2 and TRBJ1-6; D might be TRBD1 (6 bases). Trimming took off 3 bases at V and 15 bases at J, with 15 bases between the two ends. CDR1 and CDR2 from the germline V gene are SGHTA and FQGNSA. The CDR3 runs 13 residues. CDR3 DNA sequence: TGTGCCAGCAGCTTTGGGGACACATTCATCCTCCACTTT. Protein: CASSFGDTFILHF.

This CDR3 reads CASSLDSPGTEAFF. The DNA for the CDR3 is TGTGCCAGCAGCTTGGACAGCCCCGGGACTGAAGCTTTCTTT. The genes are TRBV5-6 and TRBJ1-1; D is unresolved. This CDR3 spans 14 amino acids. V was shortened by 0 bases and J by 5 bases, with 11 bases between the two germline ends. In germline, CDR1 is SGHDT, CDR2 YYEEEE.

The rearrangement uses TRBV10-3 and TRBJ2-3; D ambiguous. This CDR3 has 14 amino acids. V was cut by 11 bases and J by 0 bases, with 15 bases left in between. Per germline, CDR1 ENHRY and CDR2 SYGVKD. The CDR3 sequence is CASSGGRSTDTQYF. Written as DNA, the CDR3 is TGTGCCTCTTCCGGCGGCAGAAGCACAGATACGCAGTATTTT.

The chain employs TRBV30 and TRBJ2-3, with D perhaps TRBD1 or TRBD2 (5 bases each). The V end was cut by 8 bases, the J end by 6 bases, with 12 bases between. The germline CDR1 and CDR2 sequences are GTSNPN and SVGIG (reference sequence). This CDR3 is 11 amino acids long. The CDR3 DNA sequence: TGTGCCAAGGGGCGGGCCGATACGCAGTATTTT. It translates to CAKGRADTQYF.

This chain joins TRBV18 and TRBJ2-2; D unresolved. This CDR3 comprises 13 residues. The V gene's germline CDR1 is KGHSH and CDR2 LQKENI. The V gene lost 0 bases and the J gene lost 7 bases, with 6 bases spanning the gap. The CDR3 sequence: CASSPPARGELFF. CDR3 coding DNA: TGTGCCAGCTCACCACCAGCGCGCGGGGAGCTGTTTTTT.

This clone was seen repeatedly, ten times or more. CDR3 nucleotides: TGCGCCAGCAGATGGACAGCGGATTCACCCCTCCACTTT. Its translation: CASRWTADSPLHF. The gene calls are TRBV4-1 and TRBJ1-6; weak D call: TRBD1 (6 bases). Trimming removed 6 bases at V and 8 bases at J, with 11 bases between. The CDR3 totals 13 residues. Germline loops: CDR1 MGHRA, CDR2 YSYEKL.

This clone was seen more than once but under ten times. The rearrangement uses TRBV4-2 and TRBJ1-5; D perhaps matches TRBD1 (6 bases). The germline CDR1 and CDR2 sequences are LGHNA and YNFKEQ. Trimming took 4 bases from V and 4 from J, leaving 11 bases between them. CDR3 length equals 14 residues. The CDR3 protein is CASSPGQPNQPQHF. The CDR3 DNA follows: TGTGCCAGCAGCCCTGGACAGCCTAATCAGCCCCAGCATTTT.